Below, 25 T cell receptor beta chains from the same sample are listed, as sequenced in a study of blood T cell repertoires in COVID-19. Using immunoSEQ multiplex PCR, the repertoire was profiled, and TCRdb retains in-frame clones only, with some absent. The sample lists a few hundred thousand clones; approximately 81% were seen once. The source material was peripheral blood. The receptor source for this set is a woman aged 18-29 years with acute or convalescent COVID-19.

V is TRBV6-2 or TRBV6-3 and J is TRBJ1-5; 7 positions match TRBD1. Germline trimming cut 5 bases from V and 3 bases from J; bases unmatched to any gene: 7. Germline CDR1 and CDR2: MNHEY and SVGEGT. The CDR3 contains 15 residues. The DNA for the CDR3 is TGTGCCAGCAGTCAGCGACAGGGTGACAATCAGCCCCAGCATTTT. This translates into CASSQRQGDNQPQHF.

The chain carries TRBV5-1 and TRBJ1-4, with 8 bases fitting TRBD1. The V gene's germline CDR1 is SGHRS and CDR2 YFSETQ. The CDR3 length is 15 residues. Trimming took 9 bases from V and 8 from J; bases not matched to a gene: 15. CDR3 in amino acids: CATAPSTGAGEKLFF. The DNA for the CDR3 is TGCGCCACCGCCCCCTCGACAGGGGCGGGGGAAAAACTGTTTTTT.

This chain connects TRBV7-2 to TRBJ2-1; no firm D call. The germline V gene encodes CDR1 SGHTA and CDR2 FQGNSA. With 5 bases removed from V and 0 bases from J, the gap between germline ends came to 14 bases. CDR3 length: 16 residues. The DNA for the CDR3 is TGTGCCAGCAGCCCACAGACCCTTAGCTCCTACAATGAGCAGTTCTTC. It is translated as CASSPQTLSSYNEQFF. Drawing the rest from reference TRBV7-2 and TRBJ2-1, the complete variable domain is GAGVSQSPSNKVTEKGKDVELRCDPISGHTALYWYRQSLGQGLEFLIYFQGNSAPDKSGLPSDRFSAERTGGSVSTLTIQRTQQEDSAVYLCASSPQTLSSYNEQFFGPGTRLTVL.

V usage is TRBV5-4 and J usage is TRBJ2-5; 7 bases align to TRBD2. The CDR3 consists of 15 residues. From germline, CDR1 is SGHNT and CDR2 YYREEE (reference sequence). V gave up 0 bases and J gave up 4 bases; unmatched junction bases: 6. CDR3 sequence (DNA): TGTGCCAGCAGCTTGGGGGGGGGAGGTCCAGAGACCCAGTACTTC. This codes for CASSLGGGGPETQYF.

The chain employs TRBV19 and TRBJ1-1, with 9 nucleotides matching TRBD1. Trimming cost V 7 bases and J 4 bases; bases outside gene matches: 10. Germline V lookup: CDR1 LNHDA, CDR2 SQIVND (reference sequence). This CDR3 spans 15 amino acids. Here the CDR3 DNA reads TGTGCCAGTAAGCCCTTAGGGGACAGGGTCACTGAAGCTTTCTTT. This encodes CASKPLGDRVTEAFF.

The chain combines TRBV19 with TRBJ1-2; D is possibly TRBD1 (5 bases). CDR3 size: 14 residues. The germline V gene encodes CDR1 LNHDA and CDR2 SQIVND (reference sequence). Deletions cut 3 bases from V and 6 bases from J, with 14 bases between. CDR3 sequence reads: CASSINRGNNGYTF. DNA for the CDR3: TGTGCCAGTAGTATTAATAGGGGAAATAATGGCTACACCTTC.

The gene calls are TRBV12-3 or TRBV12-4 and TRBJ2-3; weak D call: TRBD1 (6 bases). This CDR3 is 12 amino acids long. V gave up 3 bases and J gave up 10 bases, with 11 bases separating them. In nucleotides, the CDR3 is TGTGCCAGCAGTTTCAGGGGCGCGTCGCAGTATTTT. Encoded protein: CASSFRGASQYF.

CDR3: CSARDRLAFF. DNA of the CDR3: TGCAGTGCCCGGGACAGGTTAGCTTTCTTT. J is TRBJ1-1 and V is TRBV20-1, with 8 positions matching TRBD1. The CDR3 extends over 10 amino acids. The germline V gene has CDR1 DFQATT and CDR2 SNEGSKA (reference sequence). V was clipped by 6 bases and J by 10 bases; unmatched bases: 4.

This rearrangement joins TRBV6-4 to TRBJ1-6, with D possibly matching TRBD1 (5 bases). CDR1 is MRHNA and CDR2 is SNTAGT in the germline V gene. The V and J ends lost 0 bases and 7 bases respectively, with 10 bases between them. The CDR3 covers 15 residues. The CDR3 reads CASSDSPGYNSPLHF. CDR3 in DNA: TGTGCCAGCAGTGACTCTCCAGGGTACAATTCACCCCTCCACTTT.

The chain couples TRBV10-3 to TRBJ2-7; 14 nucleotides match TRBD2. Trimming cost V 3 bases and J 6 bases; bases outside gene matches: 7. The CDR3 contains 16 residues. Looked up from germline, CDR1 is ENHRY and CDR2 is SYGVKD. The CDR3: CAISDVGLAGAGEQYF. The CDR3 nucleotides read TGTGCCATCAGTGATGTGGGACTAGCGGGGGCTGGCGAGCAGTACTTC.

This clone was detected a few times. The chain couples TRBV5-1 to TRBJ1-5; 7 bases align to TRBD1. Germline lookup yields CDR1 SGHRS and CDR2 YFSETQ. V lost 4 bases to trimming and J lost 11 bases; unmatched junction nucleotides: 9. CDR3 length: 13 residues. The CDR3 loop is CASSEQGPGAQHF. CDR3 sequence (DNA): TGCGCCAGCAGCGAACAGGGGCCGGGGGCCCAGCATTTT.

In DNA form, the CDR3 reads TGTGCCACCAGTGATCAACAGGGGGCTGGGGAGCTGTTTTTT. Translating it yields CATSDQQGAGELFF. V is TRBV24-1 and J is TRBJ2-2; TRBD1 matches at 9 bases. The CDR3 spans 14 residues. The ends lost 3 bases at V and 8 bases at J; junction bases unmatched: 3. Germline-derived CDR1 and CDR2 are KGHDR and SFDVKD.

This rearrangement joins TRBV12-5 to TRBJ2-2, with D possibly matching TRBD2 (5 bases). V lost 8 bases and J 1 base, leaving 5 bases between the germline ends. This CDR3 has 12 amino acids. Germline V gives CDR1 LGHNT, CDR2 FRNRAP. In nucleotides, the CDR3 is TGTGCTAGTCGGGAGAACACCGGGGAGCTGTTTTTT. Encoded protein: CASRENTGELFF.

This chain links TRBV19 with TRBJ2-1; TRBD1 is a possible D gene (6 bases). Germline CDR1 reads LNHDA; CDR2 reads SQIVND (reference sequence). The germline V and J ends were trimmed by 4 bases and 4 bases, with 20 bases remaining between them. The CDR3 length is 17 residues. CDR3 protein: CASSTAGGQGPYNEQFF. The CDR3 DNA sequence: TGTGCCAGTAGTACGGCCGGTGGGCAGGGGCCTTACAATGAGCAGTTCTTC.

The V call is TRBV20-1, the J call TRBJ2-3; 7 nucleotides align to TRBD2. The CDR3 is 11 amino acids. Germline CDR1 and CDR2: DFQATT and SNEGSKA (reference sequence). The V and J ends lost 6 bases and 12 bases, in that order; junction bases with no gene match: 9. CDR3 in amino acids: CSASGETSQYF. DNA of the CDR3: TGCAGTGCGAGCGGGGAGACCTCCCAGTATTTT.

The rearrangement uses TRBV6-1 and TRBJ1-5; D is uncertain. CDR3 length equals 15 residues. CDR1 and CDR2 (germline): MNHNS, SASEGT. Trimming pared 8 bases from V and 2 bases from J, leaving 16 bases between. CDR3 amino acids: CASRPRGVGNQPQHF. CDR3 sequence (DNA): TGTGCCAGCCGCCCCCGGGGTGTCGGCAATCAGCCCCAGCATTTT.

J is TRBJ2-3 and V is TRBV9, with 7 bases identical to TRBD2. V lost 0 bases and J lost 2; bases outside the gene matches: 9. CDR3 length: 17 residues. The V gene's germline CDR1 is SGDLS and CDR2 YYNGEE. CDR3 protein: CASSVAASGGYTDTQYF. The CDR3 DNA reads TGTGCCAGCAGCGTAGCTGCTAGCGGAGGCTACACAGATACGCAGTATTTT.

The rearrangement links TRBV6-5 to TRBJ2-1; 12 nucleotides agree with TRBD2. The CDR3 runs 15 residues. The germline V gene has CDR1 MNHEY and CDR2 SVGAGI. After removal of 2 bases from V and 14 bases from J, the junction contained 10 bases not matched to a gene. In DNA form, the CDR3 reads TGTGCCAGCAGTTACGGTAGCACTAGCGGGAGGAGGGAGTTCTTC. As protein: CASSYGSTSGRREFF.

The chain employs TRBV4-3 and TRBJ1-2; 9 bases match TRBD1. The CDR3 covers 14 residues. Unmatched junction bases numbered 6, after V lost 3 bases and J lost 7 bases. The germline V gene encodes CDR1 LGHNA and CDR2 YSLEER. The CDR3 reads CASSQGQGLFGYTF. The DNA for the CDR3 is TGCGCCAGCAGCCAGGGACAGGGTCTGTTTGGCTACACCTTC.

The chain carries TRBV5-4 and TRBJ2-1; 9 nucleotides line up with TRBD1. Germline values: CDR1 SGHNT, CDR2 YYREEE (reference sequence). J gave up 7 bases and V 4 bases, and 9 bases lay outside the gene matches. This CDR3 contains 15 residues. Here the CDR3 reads CASSVPGQGANEQFF. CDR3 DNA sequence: TGTGCCAGCAGCGTCCCGGGACAGGGCGCAAATGAGCAGTTCTTC.

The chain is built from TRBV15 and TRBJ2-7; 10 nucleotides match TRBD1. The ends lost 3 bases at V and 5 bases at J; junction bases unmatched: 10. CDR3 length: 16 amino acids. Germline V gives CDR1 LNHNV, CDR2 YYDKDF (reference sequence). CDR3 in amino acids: CATSRGEGQGIDEQYF. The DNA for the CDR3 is TGTGCCACCAGCAGGGGGGAGGGACAGGGGATCGACGAGCAGTACTTC.

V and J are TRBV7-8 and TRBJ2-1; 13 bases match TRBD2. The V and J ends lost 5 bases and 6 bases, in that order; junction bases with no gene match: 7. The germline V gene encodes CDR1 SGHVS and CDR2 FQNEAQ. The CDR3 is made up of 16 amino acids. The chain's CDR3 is CASSKRTSGSGNEQFF. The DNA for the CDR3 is TGTGCCAGCAGCAAGAGGACTAGCGGGAGTGGCAATGAGCAGTTCTTC.

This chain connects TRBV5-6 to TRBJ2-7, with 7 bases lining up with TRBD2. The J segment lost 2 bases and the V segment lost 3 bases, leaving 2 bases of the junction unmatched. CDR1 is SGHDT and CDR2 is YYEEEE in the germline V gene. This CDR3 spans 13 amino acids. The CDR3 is CASSWSGTYEQYF. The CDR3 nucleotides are TGTGCCAGCAGCTGGAGCGGGACCTACGAGCAGTACTTC.

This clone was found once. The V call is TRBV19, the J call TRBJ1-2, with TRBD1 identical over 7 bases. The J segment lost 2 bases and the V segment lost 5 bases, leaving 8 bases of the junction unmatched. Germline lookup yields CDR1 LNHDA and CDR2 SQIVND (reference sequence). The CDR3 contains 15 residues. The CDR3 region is CASSLRDSLNYGYTF. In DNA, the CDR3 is TGTGCCAGTAGTCTCCGGGACAGCCTAAACTATGGCTACACCTTC.

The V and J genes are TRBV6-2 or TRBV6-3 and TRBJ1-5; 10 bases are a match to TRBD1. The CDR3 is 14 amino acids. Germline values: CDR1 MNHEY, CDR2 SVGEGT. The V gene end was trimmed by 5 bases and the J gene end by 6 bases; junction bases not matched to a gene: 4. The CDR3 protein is CASSTGQGFQPQHF. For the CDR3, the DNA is TGTGCCAGCAGTACGGGACAGGGGTTTCAGCCCCAGCATTTT.